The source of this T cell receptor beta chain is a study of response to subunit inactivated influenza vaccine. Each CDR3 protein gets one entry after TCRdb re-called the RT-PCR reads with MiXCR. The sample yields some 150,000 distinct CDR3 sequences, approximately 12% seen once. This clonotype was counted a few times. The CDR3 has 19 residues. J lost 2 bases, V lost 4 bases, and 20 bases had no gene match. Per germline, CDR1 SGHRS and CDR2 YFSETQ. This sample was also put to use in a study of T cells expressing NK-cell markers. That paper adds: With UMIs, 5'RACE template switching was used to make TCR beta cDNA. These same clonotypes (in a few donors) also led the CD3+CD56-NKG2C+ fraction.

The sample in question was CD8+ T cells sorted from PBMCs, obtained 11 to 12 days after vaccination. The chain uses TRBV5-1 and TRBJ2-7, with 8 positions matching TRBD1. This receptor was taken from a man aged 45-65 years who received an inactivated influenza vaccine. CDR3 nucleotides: TGCGCCAGCAGCACCCAAGCAACCGGACAGGGCATACGCCCCTACGAGCAGTACTTC. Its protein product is CASSTQATGQGIRPYEQYF.